The 18 T cell receptor beta chains below all came from one sample that was sequenced in a study of molecular identifiers for immune sequencing clone quantification. In TCRdb, the PCR reads were re-called with MiXCR into one record per CDR3 protein. The repertoire has approximately 630,000 distinct CDR3 sequences, over 25% of them found once; the top ten carry about 0.78%. Sequenced sample: naive CD8+ T cells from blood, with Jurkat cell RNA spiked in. This sample's subset: FACS-sorted CD8+CD4-CCR7+CD45RA+ naive T cells. The receptors shown here come from a human donor in good health. Some libraries in this study had Jurkat cell RNA spiked in.

The chain couples TRBV19 to TRBJ2-1; D gene ambiguous. Germline V gene lookup returns CDR1 LNHDA and CDR2 SQIVND (reference sequence). The germline V and J ends were trimmed by 3 bases and 8 bases, with 8 bases remaining between them. The CDR3 has 12 amino acids. The CDR3 reads CASSIIFHEQFF. The CDR3 bases are TGTGCCAGTAGTATTATCTTCCATGAGCAGTTCTTC. The whole variable domain, filled in from reference TRBV19 and TRBJ2-1, reads DGGITQSPKYLFRKEGQNVTLSCEQNLNHDAMYWYRQDPGQGLRLIYYSQIVNDFQKGDIAEGYSVSREKKESFPLTVTSAQKNPTAFYLCASSIIFHEQFFGPGTRLTVL.

The chain combines TRBV30 with TRBJ1-1; no clear D gene. The V gene lost 0 bases and the J gene lost 3 bases, with 5 bases spanning the gap. Germline CDR1 is GTSNPN and CDR2 is SVGIG (reference sequence). The CDR3 has 12 residues. The CDR3 is CAWSVQYTEAFF. The CDR3 DNA sequence: TGTGCCTGGAGTGTACAGTACACTGAAGCTTTCTTT. The whole variable domain, filled in from reference TRBV30 and TRBJ1-1, reads SQTIHQWPATLVQPVGSPLSLECTVEGTSNPNLYWYRQAAGRGLQLLFYSVGIGQISSEVPQNLSASRPQDRQFILSSKKLLLSDSGFYLCAWSVQYTEAFFGQGTRLTVV.

The chain uses TRBV7-2 and TRBJ2-3; unclear D gene. The CDR3 length is 16 residues. V gave up 2 bases and J gave up 0 bases, with 12 bases separating them. Germline V gene sequence: CDR1 SGHTA, CDR2 FQGNSA. The CDR3 protein is CASSLIAFSSTDTQYF. CDR3 DNA sequence: TGTGCCAGCAGCTTAATCGCGTTCAGTAGCACAGATACGCAGTATTTT.

This clonotype was found a few times. V usage is TRBV7-9 and J usage is TRBJ2-5, with unresolved D. Germline V gene lookup returns CDR1 SEHNR and CDR2 FQNEAQ (reference sequence). The CDR3 covers 17 residues. Trimming took 3 bases from V and 1 from J, leaving 18 bases between them. For the CDR3, the DNA is TGTGCCAGCAGCTTGGACCCCCAAGGTATTCCCCAAGAGACCCAGTACTTC. Its translation is CASSLDPQGIPQETQYF.

This sequence joins TRBV19 and TRBJ2-3; 7 bases map to TRBD1. Germline-derived CDR1 and CDR2 are LNHDA and SQIVND (reference sequence). This CDR3 is built from 14 residues. J gave up 6 bases and V 4 bases, and 7 bases lay outside the gene matches. CDR3 protein: CASSTVQGPDTQYF. The DNA of the CDR3 is TGTGCCAGTAGTACAGTACAGGGGCCCGATACGCAGTATTTT.

V is TRBV24-1 and J is TRBJ2-1, with TRBD2 identical over 10 bases. CDR3 length: 16 amino acids. The J segment lost 7 bases and the V segment lost 5 bases, leaving 10 bases of the junction unmatched. Per germline, CDR1 KGHDR and CDR2 SFDVKD. In nucleotides, the CDR3 is TGTGCCACCAGTGCGAGGAGCGGGGGGGCGATTAATGAGCAGTTCTTC. Its translation is CATSARSGGAINEQFF.

The sample holds many counts of this clonotype. This rearrangement joins TRBV4-3 to TRBJ2-7, with TRBD2 identical over 7 bases. The CDR3 length is 14 residues. V shed 1 base and J 3 bases; nucleotides not matched to a gene: 3. CDR1 is LGHNA and CDR2 is YSLEER in the germline V gene. The CDR3 DNA sequence: TGCGCCAGCAGCCAAGGAGCGGGACGCTACGAGCAGTACTTC. Residues: CASSQGAGRYEQYF.

Turning to this clonotype: A much larger clone lies one base from this, so it may be a read error. The CDR3: CASSRSGGAGEQFF. Written as DNA, the CDR3 is TGTGCCAGCAGCCGGAGCGGGGGGGCGGGTGAGCAGTTCTTC. The rearrangement uses TRBV7-6 and TRBJ2-1, with 10 positions matching TRBD2. The CDR3 is 14 residues long. Germline lookup yields CDR1 SGHVS and CDR2 FNYEAQ. With 5 bases clipped from V and 9 bases from J, the junction kept 7 bases outside the gene matches.

This clonotype was observed a few times. V usage is TRBV7-2 and J usage is TRBJ2-5; D is uncertain. The CDR3 consists of 18 residues. V lost 2 bases and J lost 2, with 21 bases in between. Per the germline V gene, CDR1 is SGHTA and CDR2 is FQGNSA. Written as DNA, the CDR3 is TGTGCCAGCAGCTTATGGTCGCCAGTGGTCGGGCGTCAAGAGACCCAGTACTTC. Translating it yields CASSLWSPVVGRQETQYF.

Concerning this clonotype: A much more abundant neighbour one base away suggests this may be a read error. V and J are TRBV19 and TRBJ2-3; TRBD1 aligns across 9 bases. The CDR3 extends over 17 amino acids. Germline CDR1 and CDR2: LNHDA and SQIVND (reference sequence). The J segment lost 2 bases and the V segment lost 5 bases, leaving 11 bases of the junction unmatched. The DNA for the CDR3 is TGTGCCAGTAGTGCCCAGGTGGGACAGGGATTCACAGATACGCAGTATTTT. The encoded protein is CASSAQVGQGFTDTQYF.

V gene TRBV28 combines with J gene TRBJ2-7; D remains unclear. V lost 7 bases to trimming and J lost 4 bases, with 11 bases between them. The CDR3 length is 12 residues. The germline gives CDR1 MDHEN, CDR2 SYDVKM. CDR3 sequence: CASKSVWYEQYF. The CDR3 coding sequence is TGTGCCAGCAAGTCAGTTTGGTACGAGCAGTACTTC.

The chain carries TRBV12-3 or TRBV12-4 and TRBJ2-1; 7 positions agree with TRBD2. After removal of 2 bases from V and 6 bases from J, the junction contained 4 bases not matched to a gene. CDR3 size: 14 residues. The CDR3 region is CASSLTASGNEQFF. The CDR3 DNA is TGTGCCAGCAGTTTAACGGCTAGCGGCAATGAGCAGTTCTTC.

This chain links TRBV7-9 with TRBJ2-7; D not resolved. This CDR3 spans 13 amino acids. V shed 3 bases and J shed 3 bases, with 9 bases lying between them. Germline V gene lookup returns CDR1 SEHNR and CDR2 FQNEAQ (reference sequence). The chain's CDR3 is CASSFQTYYEQYF. In DNA form, the CDR3 reads TGTGCCAGCAGCTTTCAGACATACTACGAGCAGTACTTC.

A word on this clonotype: The CDR3 carries no conserved terminal phenylalanine or tryptophan, so it likely arises from a read error. This chain connects TRBV11-3 to TRBJ1-1; 7 bases map to TRBD1. With 7 bases clipped from V and 4 bases from J, the junction kept 18 bases outside the gene matches. This CDR3 spans 17 amino acids. Germline CDR1 and CDR2: SGHNT and YENEEA. The CDR3 here is CASITPGGKTHSTEAFS. The CDR3, as DNA: TGTGCCAGCATTACCCCAGGGGGGAAAACACATTCCACTGAAGCTTTCTCT.

This clonotype was observed many times. The chain's CDR3 is CASRDTSPFRTEAFF. The CDR3 nucleotides read TGTGCCAGCAGGGACACATCGCCGTTTCGCACTGAAGCTTTCTTT. The chain joins TRBV2 to TRBJ1-1, with a tentative D call TRBD1 (5 bases). Germline loops: CDR1 SNHLY, CDR2 FYNNEI. The CDR3 totals 15 residues. Between the trimmed V and J ends, which lost 6 bases and 4 bases, there was a span of 18 bases.

This clonotype was counted ten times or more. The V gene is TRBV27, the J gene TRBJ2-7, with D possibly TRBD1 on 5 matching bases. Germline loops: CDR1 MNHEY, CDR2 SMNVEV (reference sequence). With 5 bases removed from V and 4 bases from J, the gap between germline ends came to 12 bases. This CDR3 is built from 13 residues. The CDR3 nucleotides are TGTGCCAGCAGTCCCGCGACAGAGTACGAGCAGTACTTC. Protein product: CASSPATEYEQYF.

Details on this clonotype: One end of the junction fails to match germline, which may point to a read error. The V call is TRBV19, the J call TRBJ2-3; 8 bases align to TRBD1. The CDR3 loop spans 19 amino acids. Germline CDR1 and CDR2: LNHDA and SQIVND (reference sequence). CDR3 sequence: CAGSAGFAGGSYRTDTQYF. In DNA form, the CDR3 reads TGTGCCGGTAGTGCGGGTTTTGCAGGGGGCAGTTACCGGACAGATACGCAGTATTTT.

This clonotype came up many times. The chain uses TRBV5-1 and TRBJ2-5; perhaps D is TRBD1 or TRBD2 (5 bases each). The CDR3 runs 14 residues. V lost 1 base, J lost 5 bases, and 12 bases lay in between. Germline V lookup: CDR1 SGHRS, CDR2 YFSETQ. CDR3 region: CASSLLGVRETQYF. The CDR3 coding sequence is TGCGCCAGCAGCTTGTTGGGGGTCAGGGAGACCCAGTACTTC.